This passage covers 27 T cell receptor beta chains from one sample sequenced in a study of blood T cell repertoires in COVID-19. Here immunoSEQ multiplex PCR was the method, and the copy in TCRdb shows in-frame clones only, minus some. The table records some 200,000 clones, approximately 90% of them present only once. Sequencing used PBMCs or T cells enriched from blood (not recorded which). The receptors here all came from a woman under 40 who had recovered from COVID-19.

This clone was counted a single time. The chain couples TRBV5-5 to TRBJ1-2; D might be TRBD1 (5 bases). The germline V gene has CDR1 SGHKS and CDR2 YYEKEE (reference sequence). CDR3 length: 16 amino acids. Trimming took 0 bases from V and 5 from J, leaving 17 bases between them. CDR3 sequence: CASSLANGAGIYGYTF. The CDR3 nucleotides are TGTGCCAGCAGCTTGGCCAATGGGGCAGGAATTTATGGCTACACCTTC.

The chain couples TRBV4-2 to TRBJ2-1, with D perhaps TRBD1 (5 bases). This CDR3 region has 16 residues. The V and J ends lost 8 bases and 1 base respectively, with 18 bases between them. CDR1 is LGHNA, CDR2 YNFKEQ, per germline. CDR3 bases: TGTGCCAGCCGTGCGCGCAGGGATGGGTCCTACAATGAGCAGTTCTTC. It translates to CASRARRDGSYNEQFF.

The V call is TRBV2, the J call TRBJ1-2, with D possibly TRBD1 on 5 matching bases. Trimming cost V 6 bases and J 3 bases, with 11 bases left between them. This CDR3 spans 13 amino acids. The V gene's germline CDR1 is SNHLY and CDR2 FYNNEI. Here the CDR3 DNA reads TGTGCCAGCAGCCAGGGAGGTGACTATGGCTACACCTTC. Protein product: CASSQGGDYGYTF. The entire variable domain, with the rest obtained from reference TRBV2 and TRBJ1-2, is as follows: EPEVTQTPSHQVTQMGQEVILRCVPISNHLYFYWYRQILGQKVEFLVSFYNNEISEKSEIFDDQFSVERPDGSNFTLKIRSTKLEDSAMYFCASSQGGDYGYTFGSGTRLTVV.

This clone has just one count. The J gene is TRBJ1-1, the V gene TRBV30, with TRBD1 as a possible D gene (6 bases). The V and J ends lost 4 bases and 4 bases respectively, with 13 bases between them. The CDR3 covers 13 residues. Germline assignment: CDR1 GTSNPN and CDR2 SVGIG (reference sequence). The CDR3 sequence: CAWNPGGRTEAFF. Here the CDR3 DNA reads TGTGCCTGGAACCCCGGGGGGCGCACTGAAGCTTTCTTT. The full variable domain, with the rest looked up from reference TRBV30 and TRBJ1-1, is SQTIHQWPATLVQPVGSPLSLECTVEGTSNPNLYWYRQAAGRGLQLLFYSVGIGQISSEVPQNLSASRPQDRQFILSSKKLLLSDSGFYLCAWNPGGRTEAFFGQGTRLTVV.

The chain combines TRBV9 with TRBJ1-1; D is possibly TRBD1 (6 bases). Trimming removed 4 bases from V and 0 bases from J, with 19 bases in between. Germline V gives CDR1 SGDLS, CDR2 YYNGEE. This CDR3 contains 17 residues. CDR3 loop: CASSPRAGTGMNTEAFF. The CDR3 DNA reads TGTGCCAGCAGCCCCCGTGCCGGCACAGGGATGAACACTGAAGCTTTCTTT.

V is TRBV19 and J is TRBJ1-5; tentatively, D is TRBD1 (5 bases). CDR1 LNHDA and CDR2 SQIVND come from the germline V gene (reference sequence). Trimming removed 1 base from V and 1 base from J, with 8 bases in between. CDR3 length equals 15 residues. The CDR3 sequence is CASSIGRDSNQPQHF. CDR3 DNA: TGTGCCAGTAGTATAGGGAGGGACAGCAATCAGCCCCAGCATTTT. Complete variable domain (other parts from reference TRBV19 and TRBJ1-5): DGGITQSPKYLFRKEGQNVTLSCEQNLNHDAMYWYRQDPGQGLRLIYYSQIVNDFQKGDIAEGYSVSREKKESFPLTVTSAQKNPTAFYLCASSIGRDSNQPQHFGDGTRLSIL.

J is TRBJ1-4 and V is TRBV5-1, with 10 bases identical to TRBD1. The junction had 2 bases not matched to a gene; V was cut back by 4 bases and J by 8 bases. The CDR3 loop spans 13 amino acids. Germline CDR1 is SGHRS and CDR2 is YFSETQ. In DNA, the CDR3 is TGCGCCAGCAGCCCGGGACAGGGGGAAAAACTGTTTTTT. Its protein is CASSPGQGEKLFF.

The chain couples TRBV6-4 to TRBJ2-3, with D unresolved. The germline V gene encodes CDR1 MRHNA and CDR2 SNTAGT. The V gene lost 6 bases and the J gene lost 2 bases, with 3 bases spanning the gap. The CDR3 runs 11 residues. CDR3 amino acids: CASRYTDTQYF. The DNA of the CDR3 is TGTGCCAGCAGGTACACAGATACGCAGTATTTT.

The V call is TRBV29-1, the J call TRBJ2-7, with D possibly TRBD1 on 8 matching bases. The CDR3 totals 16 residues. The V end was cut by 4 bases, the J end by 3 bases, with 22 bases between. The germline V gene has CDR1 SQVTM and CDR2 ANQGSEA. In DNA, the CDR3 is TGCAGCGTTGGTGGGAGGGGAGGACAGGGAGGCTACGAGCAGTACTTC. Protein sequence: CSVGGRGGQGGYEQYF.

This chain links TRBV6-5 with TRBJ1-4; D not certain. With 4 bases removed from V and 5 bases from J, the gap between germline ends came to 14 bases. This CDR3 is built from 15 residues. From germline, CDR1 is MNHEY and CDR2 SVGAGI. CDR3 sequence (DNA): TGTGCCAGCAGTTTCAAGGGAGGGCGCAATGAAAAACTGTTTTTT. Translation gives CASSFKGGRNEKLFF.

This rearrangement joins TRBV27 to TRBJ2-3; 7 bases align to TRBD2. V gave up 6 bases and J gave up 0 bases; unmatched junction bases: 6. The CDR3 contains 15 residues. The germline gives CDR1 MNHEY, CDR2 SMNVEV (reference sequence). The CDR3, as DNA: TGTGCCAGCAGGACCAGCGGGGTTAGCACAGATACGCAGTATTTT. Encoded protein: CASRTSGVSTDTQYF.

This chain uses TRBV19 with TRBJ1-1, with D tentatively TRBD1 (6 bases). The germline V gene encodes CDR1 LNHDA and CDR2 SQIVND (reference sequence). This CDR3 has 16 residues. V shed 3 bases and J shed 1 base, with 15 bases lying between them. The CDR3 sequence is CASSMRGTVANTEAFF. In nucleotides, the CDR3 is TGTGCCAGTAGTATGAGGGGGACGGTAGCGAACACTGAAGCTTTCTTT.

The rearrangement uses TRBV5-4 and TRBJ1-6, with D tentatively TRBD1 (5 bases). CDR1 and CDR2 (germline): SGHNT, YYREEE (reference sequence). CDR3 length: 15 amino acids. The V and J ends lost 0 bases and 10 bases respectively, with 14 bases between them. CDR3 protein: CASSLDRGLDSPLHF. CDR3 bases: TGTGCCAGCAGCTTGGATCGGGGGTTAGACTCACCCCTCCACTTT.

The rearrangement uses TRBV7-9 and TRBJ1-2, with D uncertain. The CDR3 is made up of 14 amino acids. Germline CDR1 and CDR2: SEHNR and FQNEAQ (reference sequence). Trimming pared 1 base from V and 7 bases from J, leaving 13 bases between. CDR3: CASSLDTVLRGYTF. The CDR3 DNA reads as TGTGCCAGCAGCTTAGATACAGTCCTCCGTGGCTACACCTTC.

The V call is TRBV7-9, the J call TRBJ2-7; the match to TRBD1 covers 9 bases. V trimming: 4 bases; J trimming: 4 bases; junction bases outside the gene matches: 5. This CDR3 has 14 residues. The V gene's germline CDR1 is SEHNR and CDR2 FQNEAQ (reference sequence). CDR3 in amino acids: CASSSTGGKYEQYF. The CDR3 nucleotides read TGTGCCAGCAGCTCTACAGGGGGCAAGTACGAGCAGTACTTC.

The genes are TRBV5-1 and TRBJ2-1, with 7 bases lining up with TRBD2. The CDR3 length is 14 residues. Germline CDR1 reads SGHRS; CDR2 reads YFSETQ. The junction had 7 bases not matched to a gene; V was cut back by 3 bases and J by 7 bases. In DNA form, the CDR3 reads TGCGCCAGCAGCTCGAATGCGGGGGATAATGAGCAGTTCTTC. Encoded protein: CASSSNAGDNEQFF.

The CDR3 sequence: CASSLGGVGQETQYF. The CDR3 coding sequence is TGTGCCAGCAGCCTCGGAGGGGTGGGCCAAGAGACCCAGTACTTC. The V and J genes are TRBV7-2 and TRBJ2-5; a possible D gene is TRBD2 (6 bases). CDR1 and CDR2 (germline): SGHTA, FQGNSA. With 5 bases removed from V and 1 base from J, the gap between germline ends came to 14 bases. The CDR3 has 15 amino acids.

The chain uses TRBV9 and TRBJ1-3, with D perhaps matching TRBD1 (6 bases). CDR3 length equals 13 residues. Germline V gene data show CDR1 as SGDLS and CDR2 as YYNGEE. V lost 3 bases, J lost 8 bases, and 12 bases lay in between. The CDR3 here is CASSARQVDTIYF. The CDR3 bases are TGTGCCAGCAGCGCCCGACAGGTGGACACCATATATTTT.

The chain joins TRBV29-1 to TRBJ1-1, with D maybe TRBD1 (6 bases). CDR3 length: 15 amino acids. Per germline, CDR1 SQVTM and CDR2 ANQGSEA. V was trimmed by 3 bases and J by 2 bases, leaving 16 bases between them. The CDR3 here is CSVDKGEGVNTEAFF. The CDR3 DNA follows: TGCAGCGTTGATAAAGGAGAGGGGGTAAACACTGAAGCTTTCTTT. The full variable domain, in which reference TRBV29-1 and TRBJ1-1 provide the parts outside the CDR3, is SAVISQKPSRDICQRGTSLTIQCQVDSQVTMMFWYRQQPGQSLTLIATANQGSEATYESGFVIDKFPISRPNLTFSTLTVSNMSPEDSSIYLCSVDKGEGVNTEAFFGQGTRLTVV.

The genes are TRBV27 and TRBJ1-6; a possible D gene is TRBD1 (6 bases). The length of the CDR3 is 15 residues. Germline CDR1 and CDR2: MNHEY and SMNVEV (reference sequence). Trimming pared 3 bases from V and 7 bases from J, leaving 13 bases between. CDR3 DNA: TGTGCCAGCAGTTTGAGGGGGTCGGGGAATTCACCCCTCCACTTT. Its translation is CASSLRGSGNSPLHF.

This chain links TRBV5-3 with TRBJ1-3; D is unresolved. TRBV5-3 is an ORF; its function is uncertain. The CDR3 extends over 17 amino acids. Trimming took off 0 bases at V and 1 base at J, with 14 bases between the two ends. CDR3 in amino acids: CARSLGGRVRSGNTIYF. CDR3 in DNA: TGTGCCAGAAGCTTGGGCGGGCGGGTTAGGTCTGGAAACACCATATATTTT.

V usage is TRBV24-1 and J usage is TRBJ2-1; 7 bases line up with TRBD2. From germline, CDR1 is KGHDR and CDR2 SFDVKD. The V and J ends lost 5 bases and 7 bases, in that order; junction bases with no gene match: 10. This CDR3 has 15 residues. In DNA, the CDR3 is TGTGCCACCAGTGGGGAGCTCCGCGGGAGAAATGAGCAGTTCTTC. It specifies CATSGELRGRNEQFF.

The V call is TRBV12-3 or TRBV12-4, the J call TRBJ1-2; weak D call: TRBD1 (6 bases). Trimming cost V 3 bases and J 7 bases, with 12 bases left between them. This CDR3 contains 13 residues. For the CDR3, the DNA is TGTGCCAGCAGTTTGCCCCCCAGGGGTGGCTACACCTTC. Translation: CASSLPPRGGYTF.

V usage is TRBV5-6 and J usage is TRBJ2-3, with 9 bases aligning to TRBD2. This CDR3 spans 16 amino acids. V shed 4 bases, J shed 4 bases, and the junction held 10 bases outside the gene matches. Germline CDR1 reads SGHDT; CDR2 reads YYEEEE. Here the CDR3 reads CASSLTGTSYADTQYF. The CDR3 nucleotides are TGTGCCAGCAGCCTAACCGGGACTAGCTACGCAGATACGCAGTATTTT. Based on the CDR3 plus reference TRBV5-6 and TRBJ2-3, the full variable domain is DAGVTQSPTHLIKTRGQQVTLRCSPKSGHDTVSWYQQALGQGPQFIFQYYEEEERQRGNFPDRFSGHQFPNYSSELNVNALLLGDSALYLCASSLTGTSYADTQYFGPGTRLTVL.

The CDR3 DNA reads TGTGCCAGCAGCCCCAGACAGGGGGCAAATCAGCCCCAGCATTTT. The encoded protein is CASSPRQGANQPQHF. The gene calls are TRBV7-2 and TRBJ1-5, with 10 bases aligning to TRBD1. This CDR3 comprises 15 residues. CDR1 and CDR2 (germline): SGHTA, FQGNSA. V was clipped by 5 bases and J by 4 bases; unmatched bases: 5.

This chain uses TRBV20-1 with TRBJ2-3; D is possibly TRBD2 (6 bases). The CDR3 extends over 10 amino acids. Per germline, CDR1 DFQATT and CDR2 SNEGSKA (reference sequence). CDR3: CTPRREVQYF. As DNA, the CDR3 is TGCACCCCTAGAAGGGAGGTGCAGTATTTT.

The rearrangement links TRBV3-1 (or the pseudogene TRBV3-2) to TRBJ1-3, with D perhaps TRBD1 (6 bases). Germline CDR1 and CDR2: LGHDT and YNNKEL (reference sequence). V lost 1 base to trimming and J lost 0 bases, with 13 bases between them. The CDR3 has 17 residues. The CDR3 here is CASSQGFAGDSGNTIYF. In DNA, the CDR3 is TGTGCCAGCAGCCAAGGTTTCGCAGGGGACTCTGGAAACACCATATATTTT.